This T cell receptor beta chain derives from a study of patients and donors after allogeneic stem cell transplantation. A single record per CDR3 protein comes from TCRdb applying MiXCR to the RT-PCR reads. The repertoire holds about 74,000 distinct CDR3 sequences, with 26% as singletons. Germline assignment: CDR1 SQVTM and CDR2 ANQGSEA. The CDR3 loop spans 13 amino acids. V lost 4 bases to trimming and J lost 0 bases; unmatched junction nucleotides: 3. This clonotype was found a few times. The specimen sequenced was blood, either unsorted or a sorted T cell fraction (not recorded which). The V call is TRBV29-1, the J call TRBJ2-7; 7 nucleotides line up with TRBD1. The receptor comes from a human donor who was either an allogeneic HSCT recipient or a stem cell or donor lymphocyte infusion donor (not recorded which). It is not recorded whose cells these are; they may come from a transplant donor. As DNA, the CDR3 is TGCAGCGTTGGTCGGGACAGCTCCTACGAGCAGTACTTC. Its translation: CSVGRDSSYEQYF.